The source of this T cell receptor (beta chain) is a study of T-cell reconstitution after alpha-beta-depleted transplantation in children. Preparation of the TCRbeta library involved a method that used unique molecular identifiers. TCRdb called the PCR reads again in MiXCR, with one record for every CDR3 protein. This sample has more than 200,000 distinct CDR3 sequences, with approximately 17% found just once. Study results and limitations: The authors attributed T-cell counts and diversity one year after transplant mostly to newly produced T cells. Several hundred graft clones that had expanded were reportedly the source of alpha-beta T cells about two months after transplant. The study traced high day-60 TCRbeta diversity in some patients to surviving recipient T cells and thymic progenitors.

As to this clonotype: The target antigen is unknown.

CDR3 length equals 20 residues. CDR1 and CDR2 (germline): MGHRA, YSYEKL. V lost 2 bases and J lost 0, with 24 bases in between. Sequencing used PBMCs, mostly from graft donor cells, obtained 360 days after TCRalphabeta/CD19-depleted stem cell transplant. The clonotype originates from a male patient aged 2-15 years who had a stem cell transplant for acute lymphoblastic leukemia, so the T cells may come from the graft donor. The chain employs TRBV4-1 and TRBJ2-3; D might be TRBD2 (7 bases). CDR3 amino acids: CASSQRGGPRRFPSTDTQYF. In nucleotides, the CDR3 is TGCGCCAGCAGCCAAAGGGGGGGACCGAGACGCTTCCCAAGCACAGATACGCAGTATTTT.